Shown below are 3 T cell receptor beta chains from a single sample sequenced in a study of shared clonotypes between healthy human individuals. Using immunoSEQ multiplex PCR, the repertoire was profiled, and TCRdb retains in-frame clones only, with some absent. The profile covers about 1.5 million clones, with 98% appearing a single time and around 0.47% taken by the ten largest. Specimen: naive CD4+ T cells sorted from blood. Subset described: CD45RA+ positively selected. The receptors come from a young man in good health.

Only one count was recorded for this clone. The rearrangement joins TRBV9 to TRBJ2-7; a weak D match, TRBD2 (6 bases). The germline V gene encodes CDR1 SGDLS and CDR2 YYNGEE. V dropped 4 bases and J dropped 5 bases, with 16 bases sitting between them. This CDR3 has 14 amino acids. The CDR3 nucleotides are TGTGCCAGCAGCCTCCGGGACTCACTAAACGAGCAGTACTTC. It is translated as CASSLRDSLNEQYF.

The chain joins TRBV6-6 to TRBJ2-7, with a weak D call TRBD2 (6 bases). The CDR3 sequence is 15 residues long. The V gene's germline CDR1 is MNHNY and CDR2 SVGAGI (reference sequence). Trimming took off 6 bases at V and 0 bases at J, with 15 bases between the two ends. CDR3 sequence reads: CASRRGAGGSYEQYF. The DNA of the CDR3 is TGTGCCAGCAGACGCGGGGCCGGAGGCTCCTACGAGCAGTACTTC.

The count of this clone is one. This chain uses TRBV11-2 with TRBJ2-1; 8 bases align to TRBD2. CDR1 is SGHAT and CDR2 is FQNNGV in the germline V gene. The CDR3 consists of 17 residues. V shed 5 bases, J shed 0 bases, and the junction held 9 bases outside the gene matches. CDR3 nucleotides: TGTGCCAGCAGCCCCCGGACTAGCCGAAGCTCCTACAATGAGCAGTTCTTC. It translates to CASSPRTSRSSYNEQFF.